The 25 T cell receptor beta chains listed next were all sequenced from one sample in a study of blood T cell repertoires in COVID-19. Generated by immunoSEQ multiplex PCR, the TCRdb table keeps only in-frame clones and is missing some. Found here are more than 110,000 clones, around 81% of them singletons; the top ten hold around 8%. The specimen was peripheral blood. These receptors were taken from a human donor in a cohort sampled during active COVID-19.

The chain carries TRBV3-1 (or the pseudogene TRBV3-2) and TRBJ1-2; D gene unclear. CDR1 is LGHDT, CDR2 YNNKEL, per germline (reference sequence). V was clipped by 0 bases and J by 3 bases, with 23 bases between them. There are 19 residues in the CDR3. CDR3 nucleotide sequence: TGTGCCAGCAGCCAAGACCCCGGGGAGCCGGATGTTCGGTACTATGGCTACACCTTC. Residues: CASSQDPGEPDVRYYGYTF.

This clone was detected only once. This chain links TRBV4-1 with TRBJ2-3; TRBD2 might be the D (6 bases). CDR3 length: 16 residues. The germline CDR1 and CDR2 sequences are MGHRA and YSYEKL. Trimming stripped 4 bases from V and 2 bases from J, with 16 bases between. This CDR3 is CASSRLEGMVTDTQYF. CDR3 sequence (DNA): TGCGCCAGCAGCCGCTTGGAGGGGATGGTCACAGATACGCAGTATTTT.

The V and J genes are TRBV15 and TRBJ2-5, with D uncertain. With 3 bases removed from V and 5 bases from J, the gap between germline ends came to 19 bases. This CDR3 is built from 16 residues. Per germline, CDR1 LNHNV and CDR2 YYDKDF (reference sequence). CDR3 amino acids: CATSSSPATNFETQYF. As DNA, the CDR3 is TGTGCCACCAGCAGTAGCCCAGCTACGAACTTCGAGACCCAGTACTTC.

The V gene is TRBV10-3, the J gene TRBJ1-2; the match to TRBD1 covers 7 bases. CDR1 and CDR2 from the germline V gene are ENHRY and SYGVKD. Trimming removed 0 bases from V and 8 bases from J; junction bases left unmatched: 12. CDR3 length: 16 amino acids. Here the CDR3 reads CAISESTGWDLEGYTF. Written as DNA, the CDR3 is TGTGCCATCAGTGAGTCGACAGGGTGGGACCTAGAAGGCTACACCTTC.

The CDR3, as DNA: TGTGCCATCAGTAGGCTCGCAAACGGGGCAGATACGCAGTATTTT. Translating it yields CAISRLANGADTQYF. V usage is TRBV10-3 and J usage is TRBJ2-3, with D possibly TRBD2 on 5 matching bases. Germline assignment: CDR1 ENHRY and CDR2 SYGVKD. The CDR3 length is 15 residues. Trimming pared 5 bases from V and 4 bases from J, leaving 16 bases between.

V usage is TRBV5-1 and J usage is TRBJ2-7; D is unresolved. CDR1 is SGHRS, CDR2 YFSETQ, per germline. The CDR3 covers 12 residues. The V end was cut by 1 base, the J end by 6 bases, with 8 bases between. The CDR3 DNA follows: TGCGCCAGCAGCTTGACTGCTTCCGAGCAGTACTTC. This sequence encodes CASSLTASEQYF.

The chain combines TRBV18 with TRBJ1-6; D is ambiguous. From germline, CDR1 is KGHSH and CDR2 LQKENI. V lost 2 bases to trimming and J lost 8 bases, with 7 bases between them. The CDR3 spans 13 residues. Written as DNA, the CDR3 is TGTGCCAGCTCACCAGGGGAGGATTCACCCCTCCACTTT. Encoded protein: CASSPGEDSPLHF.

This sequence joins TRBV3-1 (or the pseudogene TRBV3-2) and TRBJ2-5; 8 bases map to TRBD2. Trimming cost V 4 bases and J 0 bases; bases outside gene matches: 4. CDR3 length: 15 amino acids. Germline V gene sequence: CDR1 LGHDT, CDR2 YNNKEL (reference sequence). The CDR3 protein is CASSRSLADQETQYF. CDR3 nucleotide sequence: TGTGCCAGCAGCCGATCACTAGCGGACCAAGAGACCCAGTACTTC.

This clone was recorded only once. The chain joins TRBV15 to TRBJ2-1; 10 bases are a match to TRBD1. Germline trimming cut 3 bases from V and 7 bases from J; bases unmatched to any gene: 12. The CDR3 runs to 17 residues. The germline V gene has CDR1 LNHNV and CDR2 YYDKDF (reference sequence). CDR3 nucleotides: TGTGCCACCAGCAGCCCTGGGGACAGGGGTCAAGGGAATGAGCAGTTCTTC. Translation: CATSSPGDRGQGNEQFF. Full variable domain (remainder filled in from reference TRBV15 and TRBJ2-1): DAMVIQNPRYQVTQFGKPVTLSCSQTLNHNVMYWYQQKSSQAPKLLFHYYDKDFNNEADTPDNFQSRRPNTSFCFLDIRSPGLGDTAMYLCATSSPGDRGQGNEQFFGPGTRLTVL.

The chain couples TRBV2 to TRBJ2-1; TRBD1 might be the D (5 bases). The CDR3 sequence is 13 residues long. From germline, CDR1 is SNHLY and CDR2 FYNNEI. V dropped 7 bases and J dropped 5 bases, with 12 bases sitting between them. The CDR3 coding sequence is TGTGCCAGCAAGGGGCCCATAAACAATGAGCAGTTCTTC. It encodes CASKGPINNEQFF.

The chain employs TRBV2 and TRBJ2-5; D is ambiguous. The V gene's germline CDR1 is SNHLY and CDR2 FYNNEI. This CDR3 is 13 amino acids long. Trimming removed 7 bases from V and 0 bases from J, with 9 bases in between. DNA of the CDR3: TGTGCCAGCACTGACCCGTACCAAGAGACCCAGTACTTC. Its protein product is CASTDPYQETQYF. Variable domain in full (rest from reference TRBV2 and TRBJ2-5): EPEVTQTPSHQVTQMGQEVILRCVPISNHLYFYWYRQILGQKVEFLVSFYNNEISEKSEIFDDQFSVERPDGSNFTLKIRSTKLEDSAMYFCASTDPYQETQYFGPGTRLLVL.

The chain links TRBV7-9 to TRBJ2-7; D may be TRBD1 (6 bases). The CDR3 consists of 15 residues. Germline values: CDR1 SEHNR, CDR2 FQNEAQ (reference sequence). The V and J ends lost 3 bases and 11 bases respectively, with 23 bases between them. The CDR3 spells CASSFTGRDTAEKYF. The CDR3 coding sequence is TGTGCCAGCAGCTTCACCGGCCGGGACACCGCAGAAAAGTACTTC.

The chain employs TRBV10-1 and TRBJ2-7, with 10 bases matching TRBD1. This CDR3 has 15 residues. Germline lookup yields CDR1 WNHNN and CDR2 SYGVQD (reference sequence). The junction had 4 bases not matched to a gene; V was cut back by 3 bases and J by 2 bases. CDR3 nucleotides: TGCGCCAGCAGTGATTTGGGGACAGGGGCCTACGAGCAGTACTTC. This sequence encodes CASSDLGTGAYEQYF.

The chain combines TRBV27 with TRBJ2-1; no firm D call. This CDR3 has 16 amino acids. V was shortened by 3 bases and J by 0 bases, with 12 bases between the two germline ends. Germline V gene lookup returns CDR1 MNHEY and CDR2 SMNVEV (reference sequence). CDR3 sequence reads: CASSFSVTLSYNEQFF. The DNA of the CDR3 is TGTGCCAGCAGTTTCTCCGTAACTCTCTCCTACAATGAGCAGTTCTTC.

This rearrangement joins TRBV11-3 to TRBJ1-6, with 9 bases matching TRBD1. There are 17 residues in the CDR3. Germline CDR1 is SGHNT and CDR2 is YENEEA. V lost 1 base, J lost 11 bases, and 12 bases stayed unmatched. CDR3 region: CASSLGRDRALWTPLHF. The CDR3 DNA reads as TGTGCCAGCAGCTTAGGCCGGGACAGGGCCCTATGGACACCCCTCCACTTT.

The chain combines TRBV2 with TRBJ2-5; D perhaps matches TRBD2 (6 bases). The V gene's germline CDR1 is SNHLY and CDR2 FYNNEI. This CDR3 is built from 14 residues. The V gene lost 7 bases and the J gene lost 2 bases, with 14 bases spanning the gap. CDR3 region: CASKNRGFQETQYF. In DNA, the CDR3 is TGTGCCAGCAAAAATCGGGGGTTTCAAGAGACCCAGTACTTC.

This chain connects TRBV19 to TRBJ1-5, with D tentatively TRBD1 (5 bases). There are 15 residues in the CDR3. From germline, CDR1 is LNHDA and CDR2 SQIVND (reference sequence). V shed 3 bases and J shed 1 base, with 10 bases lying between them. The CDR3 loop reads CASSIWGGSNQPQHF. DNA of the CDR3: TGTGCCAGTAGTATTTGGGGGGGGAGCAATCAGCCCCAGCATTTT. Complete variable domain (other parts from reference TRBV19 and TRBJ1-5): DGGITQSPKYLFRKEGQNVTLSCEQNLNHDAMYWYRQDPGQGLRLIYYSQIVNDFQKGDIAEGYSVSREKKESFPLTVTSAQKNPTAFYLCASSIWGGSNQPQHFGDGTRLSIL.

CDR3 in amino acids: CASSLQDRRRYTF. CDR3 coding DNA: TGTGCCAGCAGTCTCCAGGACAGGCGACGTTACACCTTC. The V gene is TRBV12-3 or TRBV12-4, the J gene TRBJ1-2, with 7 bases fitting TRBD1. CDR3 length: 13 residues. V gave up 5 bases and J gave up 11 bases; unmatched junction bases: 11.

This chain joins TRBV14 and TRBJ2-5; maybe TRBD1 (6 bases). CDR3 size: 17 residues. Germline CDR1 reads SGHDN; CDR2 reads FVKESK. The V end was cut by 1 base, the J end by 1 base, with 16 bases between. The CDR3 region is CASSQALVTGIQETQYF. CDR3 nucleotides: TGTGCCAGCAGCCAAGCATTGGTAACAGGGATCCAAGAGACCCAGTACTTC.

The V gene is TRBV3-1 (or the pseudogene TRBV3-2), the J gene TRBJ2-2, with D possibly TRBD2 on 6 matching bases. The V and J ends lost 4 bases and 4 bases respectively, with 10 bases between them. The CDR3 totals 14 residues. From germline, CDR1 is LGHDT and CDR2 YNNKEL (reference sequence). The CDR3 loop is CASSLLSGTGELFF. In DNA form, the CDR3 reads TGTGCCAGCAGCCTACTTAGCGGCACCGGGGAGCTGTTTTTT.

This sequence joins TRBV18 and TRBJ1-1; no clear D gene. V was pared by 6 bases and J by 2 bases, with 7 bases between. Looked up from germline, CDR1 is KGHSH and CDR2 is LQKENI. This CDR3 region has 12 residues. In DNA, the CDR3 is TGTGCCAGCTCCTTATTAAACACTGAAGCTTTCTTT. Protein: CASSLLNTEAFF.

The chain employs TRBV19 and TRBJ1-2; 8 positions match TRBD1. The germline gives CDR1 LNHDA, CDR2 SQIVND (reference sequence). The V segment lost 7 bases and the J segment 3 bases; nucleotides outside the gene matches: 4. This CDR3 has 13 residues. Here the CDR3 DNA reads TGTGCCAGTAAAGACAGGGGTCACTATGGCTACACCTTC. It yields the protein CASKDRGHYGYTF. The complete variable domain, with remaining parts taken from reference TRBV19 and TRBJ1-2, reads DGGITQSPKYLFRKEGQNVTLSCEQNLNHDAMYWYRQDPGQGLRLIYYSQIVNDFQKGDIAEGYSVSREKKESFPLTVTSAQKNPTAFYLCASKDRGHYGYTFGSGTRLTVV.

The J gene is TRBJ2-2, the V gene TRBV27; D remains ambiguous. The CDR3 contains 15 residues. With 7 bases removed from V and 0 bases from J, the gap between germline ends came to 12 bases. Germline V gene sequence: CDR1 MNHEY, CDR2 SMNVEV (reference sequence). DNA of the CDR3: TGTGCCAGCACCGCCCGGTTGTCGAACACCGGGGAGCTGTTTTTT. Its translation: CASTARLSNTGELFF.

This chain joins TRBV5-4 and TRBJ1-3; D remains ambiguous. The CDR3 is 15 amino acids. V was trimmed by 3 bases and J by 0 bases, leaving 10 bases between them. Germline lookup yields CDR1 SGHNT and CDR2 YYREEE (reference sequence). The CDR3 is CASSSDWSSGNTIYF. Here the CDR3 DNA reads TGTGCCAGCAGCTCCGACTGGAGCTCTGGAAACACCATATATTTT.

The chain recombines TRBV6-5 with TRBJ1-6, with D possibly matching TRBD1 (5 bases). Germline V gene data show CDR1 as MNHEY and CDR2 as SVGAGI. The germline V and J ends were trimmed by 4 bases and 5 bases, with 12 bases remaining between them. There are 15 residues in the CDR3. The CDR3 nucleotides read TGTGCCAGCAGTTCCAAGGGGTTCCATAATTCACCCCTCCACTTT. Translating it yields CASSSKGFHNSPLHF.